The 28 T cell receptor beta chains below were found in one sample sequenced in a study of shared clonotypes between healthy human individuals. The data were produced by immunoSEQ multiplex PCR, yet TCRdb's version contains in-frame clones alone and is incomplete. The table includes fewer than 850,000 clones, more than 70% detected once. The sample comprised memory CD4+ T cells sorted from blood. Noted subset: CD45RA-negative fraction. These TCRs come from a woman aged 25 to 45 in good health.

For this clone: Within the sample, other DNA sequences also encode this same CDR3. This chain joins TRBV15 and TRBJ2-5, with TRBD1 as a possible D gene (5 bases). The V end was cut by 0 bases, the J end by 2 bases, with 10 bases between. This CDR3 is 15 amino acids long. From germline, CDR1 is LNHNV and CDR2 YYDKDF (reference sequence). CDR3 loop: CATSRDQGNQETQYF. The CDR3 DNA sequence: TGTGCCACCAGCAGAGATCAGGGAAATCAAGAGACCCAGTACTTC.

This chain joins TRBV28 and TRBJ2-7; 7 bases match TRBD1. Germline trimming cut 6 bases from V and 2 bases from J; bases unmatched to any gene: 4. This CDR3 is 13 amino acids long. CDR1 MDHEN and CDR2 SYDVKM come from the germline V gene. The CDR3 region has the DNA TGTGCCAGCAGGGGGGACAGAGCCTACGAGCAGTACTTC. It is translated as CASRGDRAYEQYF.

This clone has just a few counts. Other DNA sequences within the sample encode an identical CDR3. The CDR3 DNA reads as TGTGCCAGCAGTTCCGGGACCCAAGAGACCCAGTACTTC. Its protein product is CASSSGTQETQYF. This rearrangement joins TRBV9 to TRBJ2-5, with D perhaps matching TRBD1 or TRBD2 (5 bases each). CDR3 length: 13 residues. Trimming removed 5 bases at V and 1 base at J, with 9 bases between. Germline loops: CDR1 SGDLS, CDR2 YYNGEE. The full variable domain, with the rest looked up from reference TRBV9 and TRBJ2-5, is DSGVTQTPKHLITATGQRVTLRCSPRSGDLSVYWYQQSLDQGLQFLIQYYNGEERAKGNILERFSAQQFPDLHSELNLSSLELGDSALYFCASSSGTQETQYFGPGTRLLVL.

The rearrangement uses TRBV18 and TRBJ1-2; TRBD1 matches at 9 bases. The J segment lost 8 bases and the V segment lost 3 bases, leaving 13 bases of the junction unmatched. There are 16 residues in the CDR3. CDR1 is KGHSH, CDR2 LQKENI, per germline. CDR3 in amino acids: CASSPRQDRGGSGYTF. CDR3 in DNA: TGTGCCAGCTCACCTCGCCAGGACAGGGGAGGTTCGGGCTACACCTTC.

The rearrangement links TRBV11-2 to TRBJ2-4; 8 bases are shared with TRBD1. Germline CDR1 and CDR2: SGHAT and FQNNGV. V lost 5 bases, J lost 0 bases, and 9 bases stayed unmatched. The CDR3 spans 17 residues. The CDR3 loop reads CASSPHRGKIAKNIQYF. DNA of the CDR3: TGTGCCAGCAGCCCACACAGGGGGAAGATAGCCAAAAACATTCAGTACTTC.

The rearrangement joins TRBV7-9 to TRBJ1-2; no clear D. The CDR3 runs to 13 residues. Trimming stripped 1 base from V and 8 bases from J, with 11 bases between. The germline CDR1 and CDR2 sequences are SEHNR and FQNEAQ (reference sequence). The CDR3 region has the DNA TGTGCCAGCAGCTTAGATGTCAGAGGCGGCTACACCTTC. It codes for CASSLDVRGGYTF. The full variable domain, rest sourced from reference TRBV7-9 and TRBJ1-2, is DTGVSQNPRHKITKRGQNVTFRCDPISEHNRLYWYRQTLGQGPEFLTYFQNEAQLEKSRLLSDRFSAERPKGSFSTLEIQRTEQGDSAMYLCASSLDVRGGYTFGSGTRLTVV.

Written as DNA, the CDR3 is TGTGCCAGCAGTCTCGGGGGAAGCAATCAGCCCCAGCATTTT. This translates into CASSLGGSNQPQHF. This chain joins TRBV27 and TRBJ1-5; D possibly corresponds to TRBD1 (5 bases). Germline V gives CDR1 MNHEY, CDR2 SMNVEV (reference sequence). V lost 5 bases, J lost 1 base, and 9 bases lay in between. The CDR3 has 14 residues.

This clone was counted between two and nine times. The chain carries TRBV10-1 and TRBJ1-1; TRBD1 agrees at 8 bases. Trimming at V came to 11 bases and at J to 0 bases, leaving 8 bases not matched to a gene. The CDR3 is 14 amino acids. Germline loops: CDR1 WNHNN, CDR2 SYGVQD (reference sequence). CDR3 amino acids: CAAGGGAMNTEAFF. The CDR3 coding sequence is TGCGCCGCAGGGGGCGGGGCAATGAACACTGAAGCTTTCTTT.

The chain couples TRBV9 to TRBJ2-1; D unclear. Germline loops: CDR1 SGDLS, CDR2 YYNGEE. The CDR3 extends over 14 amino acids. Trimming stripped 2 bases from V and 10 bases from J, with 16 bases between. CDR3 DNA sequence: TGTGCCAGCAGCGTGGACCTGAAAGGTCGGGAGCAGTTCTTC. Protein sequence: CASSVDLKGREQFF.

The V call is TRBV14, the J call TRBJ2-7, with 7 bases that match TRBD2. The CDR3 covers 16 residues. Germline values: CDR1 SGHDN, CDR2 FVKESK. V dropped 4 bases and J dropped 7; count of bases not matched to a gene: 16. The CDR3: CASSPYIAGTSGEQYF. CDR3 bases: TGTGCCAGCAGCCCCTACATAGCGGGCACCTCGGGGGAGCAGTACTTC.

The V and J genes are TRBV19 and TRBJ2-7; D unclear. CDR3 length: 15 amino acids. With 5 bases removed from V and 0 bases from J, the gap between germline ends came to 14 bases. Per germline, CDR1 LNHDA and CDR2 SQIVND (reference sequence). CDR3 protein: CASSYGRQSSYEQYF. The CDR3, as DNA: TGTGCCAGTAGTTACGGACGGCAGTCCTCCTACGAGCAGTACTTC.

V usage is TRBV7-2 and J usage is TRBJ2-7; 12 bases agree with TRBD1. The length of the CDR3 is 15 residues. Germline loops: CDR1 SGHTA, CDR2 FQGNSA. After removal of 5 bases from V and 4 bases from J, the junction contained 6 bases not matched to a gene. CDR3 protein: CASSPGTGGLYEQYF. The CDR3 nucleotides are TGTGCCAGCAGCCCCGGGACAGGGGGCTTGTACGAGCAGTACTTC.

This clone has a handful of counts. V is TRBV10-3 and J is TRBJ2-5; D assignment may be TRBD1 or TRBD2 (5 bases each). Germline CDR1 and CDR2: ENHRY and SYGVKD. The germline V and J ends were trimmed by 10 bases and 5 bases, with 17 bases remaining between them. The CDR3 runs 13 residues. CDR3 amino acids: CATHPAGTETQYF. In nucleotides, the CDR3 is TGTGCCACCCACCCTGCTGGGACGGAGACCCAGTACTTC.

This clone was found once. Here the CDR3 reads CASSEASHTDTQYF. The CDR3 nucleotides read TGTGCCAGCAGTGAAGCCTCACACACAGATACGCAGTATTTT. The chain is built from TRBV2 and TRBJ2-3, with unresolved D. The CDR3 runs to 14 residues. V lost 0 bases, J lost 2 bases, and 6 bases lay in between. In germline, CDR1 is SNHLY, CDR2 FYNNEI.

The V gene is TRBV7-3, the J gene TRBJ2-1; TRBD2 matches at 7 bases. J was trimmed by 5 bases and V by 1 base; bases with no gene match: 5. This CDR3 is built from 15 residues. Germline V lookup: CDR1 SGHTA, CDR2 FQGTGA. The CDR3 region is CASSLSLADNNEQFF. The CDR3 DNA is TGTGCCAGCAGCTTAAGTCTAGCGGATAACAATGAGCAGTTCTTC. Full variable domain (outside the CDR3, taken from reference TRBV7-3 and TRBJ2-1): GAGVSQTPSNKVTEKGKYVELRCDPISGHTALYWYRQSLGQGPEFLIYFQGTGAADDSGLPNDRFFAVRPEGSVSTLKIQRTERGDSAVYLCASSLSLADNNEQFFGPGTRLTVL.

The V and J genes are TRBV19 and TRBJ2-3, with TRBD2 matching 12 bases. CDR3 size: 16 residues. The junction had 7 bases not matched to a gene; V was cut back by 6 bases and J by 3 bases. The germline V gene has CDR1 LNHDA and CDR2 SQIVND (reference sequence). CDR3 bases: TGTGCCAGTAGGAGACTAGCGGGAGAGTGGACAGATACGCAGTATTTT. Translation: CASRRLAGEWTDTQYF. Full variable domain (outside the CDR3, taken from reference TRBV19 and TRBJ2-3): DGGITQSPKYLFRKEGQNVTLSCEQNLNHDAMYWYRQDPGQGLRLIYYSQIVNDFQKGDIAEGYSVSREKKESFPLTVTSAQKNPTAFYLCASRRLAGEWTDTQYFGPGTRLTVL.

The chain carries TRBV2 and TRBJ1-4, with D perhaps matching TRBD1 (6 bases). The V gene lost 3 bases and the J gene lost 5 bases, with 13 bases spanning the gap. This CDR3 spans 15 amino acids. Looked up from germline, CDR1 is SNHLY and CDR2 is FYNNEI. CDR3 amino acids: CASSDGGASNEKLFF. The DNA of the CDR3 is TGTGCCAGCAGTGACGGGGGGGCCTCGAATGAAAAACTGTTTTTT. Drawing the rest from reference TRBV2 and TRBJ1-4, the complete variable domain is EPEVTQTPSHQVTQMGQEVILRCVPISNHLYFYWYRQILGQKVEFLVSFYNNEISEKSEIFDDQFSVERPDGSNFTLKIRSTKLEDSAMYFCASSDGGASNEKLFFGSGTQLSVL.

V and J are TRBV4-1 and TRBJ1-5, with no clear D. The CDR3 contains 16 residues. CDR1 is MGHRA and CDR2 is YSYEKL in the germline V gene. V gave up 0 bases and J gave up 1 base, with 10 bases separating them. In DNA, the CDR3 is TGCGCCAGCAGCCAAGACAGTTTTGTCAGCAATCAGCCCCAGCATTTT. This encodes CASSQDSFVSNQPQHF.

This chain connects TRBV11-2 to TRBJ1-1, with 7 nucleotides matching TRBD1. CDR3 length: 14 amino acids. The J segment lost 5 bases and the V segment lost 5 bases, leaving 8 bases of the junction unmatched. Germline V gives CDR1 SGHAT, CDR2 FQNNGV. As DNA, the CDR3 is TGTGCCAGCAGCCCATGGACAGGCACGACTGAAGCTTTCTTT. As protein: CASSPWTGTTEAFF. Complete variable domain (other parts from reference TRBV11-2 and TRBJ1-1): EAGVAQSPRYKIIEKRQSVAFWCNPISGHATLYWYQQILGQGPKLLIQFQNNGVVDDSQLPKDRFSAERLKGVDSTLKIQPAKLEDSAVYLCASSPWTGTTEAFFGQGTRLTVV.

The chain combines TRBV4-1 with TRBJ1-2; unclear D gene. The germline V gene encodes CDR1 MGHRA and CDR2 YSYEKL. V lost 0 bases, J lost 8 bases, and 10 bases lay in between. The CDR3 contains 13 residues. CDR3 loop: CASSQEGVFGYTF. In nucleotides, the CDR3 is TGCGCCAGCAGCCAAGAAGGCGTTTTCGGCTACACCTTC.

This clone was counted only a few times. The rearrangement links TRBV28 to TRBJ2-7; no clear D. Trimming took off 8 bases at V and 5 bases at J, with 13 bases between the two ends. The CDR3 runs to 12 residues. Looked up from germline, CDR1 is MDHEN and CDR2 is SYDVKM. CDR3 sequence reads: CASGRQWNEQYF. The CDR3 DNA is TGTGCCAGCGGGCGTCAGTGGAACGAGCAGTACTTC.

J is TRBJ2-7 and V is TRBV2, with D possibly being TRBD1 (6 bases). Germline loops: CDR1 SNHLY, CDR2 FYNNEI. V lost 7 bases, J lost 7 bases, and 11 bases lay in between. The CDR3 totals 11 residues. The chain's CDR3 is CASNRADEQYF. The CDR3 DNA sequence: TGTGCCAGCAACAGGGCTGATGAGCAGTACTTC.

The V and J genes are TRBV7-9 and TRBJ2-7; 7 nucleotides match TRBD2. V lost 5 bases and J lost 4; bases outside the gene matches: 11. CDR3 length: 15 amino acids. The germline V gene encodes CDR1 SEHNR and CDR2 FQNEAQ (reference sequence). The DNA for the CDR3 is TGTGCCAGCAGCCTGGGGGGGACCCCCGCATACGAGCAGTACTTC. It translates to CASSLGGTPAYEQYF.

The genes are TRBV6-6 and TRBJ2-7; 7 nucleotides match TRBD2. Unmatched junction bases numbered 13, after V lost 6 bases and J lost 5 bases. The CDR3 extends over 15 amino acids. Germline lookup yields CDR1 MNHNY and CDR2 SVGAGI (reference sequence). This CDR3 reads CASSPALGGRDEQYF. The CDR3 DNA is TGTGCCAGCAGCCCCGCCCTGGGCGGGAGAGACGAGCAGTACTTC.

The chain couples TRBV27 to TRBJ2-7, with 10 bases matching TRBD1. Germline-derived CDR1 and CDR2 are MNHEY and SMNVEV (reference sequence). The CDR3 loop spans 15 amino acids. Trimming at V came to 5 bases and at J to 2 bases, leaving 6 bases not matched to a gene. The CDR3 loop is CASSPTGGTTYEQYF. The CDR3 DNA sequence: TGTGCCAGCAGTCCGACAGGGGGCACAACCTACGAGCAGTACTTC.

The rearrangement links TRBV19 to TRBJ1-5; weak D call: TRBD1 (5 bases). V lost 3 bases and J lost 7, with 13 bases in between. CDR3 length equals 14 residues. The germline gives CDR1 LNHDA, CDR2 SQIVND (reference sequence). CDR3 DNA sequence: TGTGCCAGTAGTATGGCCAGGGCAGGACAGCCCCAGCATTTT. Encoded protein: CASSMARAGQPQHF.

The CDR3 region is CASSLPLGDTLYNEQFF. The CDR3 DNA sequence: TGTGCCAGCAGCTTACCTCTCGGGGACACTTTATACAATGAGCAGTTCTTC. The J gene is TRBJ2-1, the V gene TRBV28; D possibly corresponds to TRBD1 (6 bases). Trimming cost V 6 bases and J 4 bases, with 22 bases left between them. The CDR3 length is 17 residues. The germline V gene has CDR1 MDHEN and CDR2 SYDVKM.

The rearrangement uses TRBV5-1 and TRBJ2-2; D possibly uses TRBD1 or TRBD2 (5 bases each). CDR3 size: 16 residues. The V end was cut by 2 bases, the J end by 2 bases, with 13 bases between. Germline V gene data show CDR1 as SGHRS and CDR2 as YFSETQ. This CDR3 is CASSFSGTANTGELFF. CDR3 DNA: TGCGCCAGCAGCTTTTCAGGGACGGCAAACACCGGGGAGCTGTTTTTT.